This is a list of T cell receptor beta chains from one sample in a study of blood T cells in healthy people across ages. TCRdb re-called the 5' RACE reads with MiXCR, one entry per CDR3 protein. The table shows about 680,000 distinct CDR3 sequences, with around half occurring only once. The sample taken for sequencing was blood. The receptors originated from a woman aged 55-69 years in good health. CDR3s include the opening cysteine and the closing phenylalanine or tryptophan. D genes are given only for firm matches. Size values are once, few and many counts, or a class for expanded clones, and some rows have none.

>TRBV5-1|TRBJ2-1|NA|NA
TGCGCCAGCAGCCGGGACTTCGCCTACAATGAGCAGTTCTTC
CASSRDFAYNEQFF
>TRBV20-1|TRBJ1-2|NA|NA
TGCAGCATGCAGGGACTCCGCGGCTACACCTTC
CSMQGLRGYTF
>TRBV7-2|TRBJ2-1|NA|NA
TGTGCCGGCAGCTTAATGGGGAATGAGCAGTTCTTC
CAGSLMGNEQFF
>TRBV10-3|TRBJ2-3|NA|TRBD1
TGTGCCATCAGCCGACAGGGTCAGACAGATACGCAGTATTTT
CAISRQGQTDTQYF
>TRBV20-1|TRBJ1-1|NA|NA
TGCAGTGCTTCCGAGATGCGGGGTAGGGCCACTGAAGCTTTCTTT
CSASEMRGRATEAFF
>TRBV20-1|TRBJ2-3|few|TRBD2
TGCAGTGCTAGGCTAGCGGGGAGCACAGATACGCAGTATTTT
CSARLAGSTDTQYF
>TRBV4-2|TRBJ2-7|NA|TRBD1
TGTGCCAGCAGTGACAGGGGAGGCTTCTACGAGCAGTACTTC
CASSDRGGFYEQYF
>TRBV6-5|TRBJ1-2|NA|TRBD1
TGTGCCAGCAGCCGGGACAGCGGGGTAGGCTACACCTTC
CASSRDSGVGYTF
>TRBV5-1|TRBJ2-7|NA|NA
TGCGCCAGCAGCGTCCTGCCAGACTCCTACGAGCAGTACTTC
CASSVLPDSYEQYF
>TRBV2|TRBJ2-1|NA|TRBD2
TGTGCCAGTACAATATCTAGCGGTTCCTACAATGAGCAGTTCTTC
CASTISSGSYNEQFF
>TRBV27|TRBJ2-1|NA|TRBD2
TGTGCCAGCAGTCCGAGCGGGAGCGGGTTCAATGAGCAGTTCTTC
CASSPSGSGFNEQFF
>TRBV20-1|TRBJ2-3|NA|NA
TGCAGTGCTAGTTCGTGGCAGGGGGGGACAGATACGCAGTATTTT
CSASSWQGGTDTQYF
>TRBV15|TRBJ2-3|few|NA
TGTGCCACCAGCAGAGTAAGGACAGCGGGTGATACGCAGTATTTT
CATSRVRTAGDTQYF
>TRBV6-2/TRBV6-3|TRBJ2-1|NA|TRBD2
TGTGCCAGCAAGGCTAGCGGGAGGGGGGCCTACAATGAGCAGTTCTTC
CASKASGRGAYNEQFF
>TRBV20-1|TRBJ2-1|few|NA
TGCAGTGCTAGTCGAACGGGAAGAGAGCAGTTCTTC
CSASRTGREQFF